The 12 T cell receptor beta chains given below trace back to one sample, sequenced in a study of neurological immune-mediated disorders. TCRdb ran MiXCR on the 5' RACE reads and lists one entry per CDR3 protein. The data contain approximately 59,000 distinct CDR3 sequences, roughly 4.9% of them singletons. The material sequenced was PBMCs. The receptor source for this set is a human donor with multiple sclerosis. The donor label of this sample is uncertain.

This clonotype was counted at least ten times. This chain links TRBV6-5 with TRBJ2-7; the match to TRBD2 covers 8 bases. Germline trimming cut 0 bases from V and 4 bases from J; bases unmatched to any gene: 8. The germline V gene encodes CDR1 MNHEY and CDR2 SVGAGI. This CDR3 spans 16 amino acids. The CDR3 DNA follows: TGTGCCAGCAGTTACTCGGGGGAGCGGGGGAGGTACGAGCAGTACTTC. The encoded protein is CASSYSGERGRYEQYF.

Ten or more counts support this clonotype. The rearrangement links TRBV5-1 to TRBJ2-2; D is possibly TRBD1 (6 bases). Between the trimmed V and J ends, which lost 2 bases and 5 bases, there was a span of 7 bases. Germline V lookup: CDR1 SGHRS, CDR2 YFSETQ. CDR3 length equals 13 residues. The CDR3 DNA follows: TGCGCCAGCAGCTTCGGACAGACCGGGGAGCTGTTTTTT. Translation gives CASSFGQTGELFF.

This clonotype was seen many times. The rearrangement uses TRBV21-1 and TRBJ2-5; the table names TRBD2, a call not compared with the DNA. TRBV21-1 is an annotated pseudogene. This CDR3 has 18 residues. CDR3 loop: CASSKPSGGAWTEETQYF. In DNA, the CDR3 is TGTGCCAGCAGCAAACCTAGCGGGGGGGCTTGGACCGAAGAGACCCAGTACTTC.

This clonotype was counted ten times or more. The genes are TRBV29-1 and TRBJ2-3; possible D gene TRBD2, 5 bases. The germline gives CDR1 SQVTM, CDR2 ANQGSEA. The germline V and J ends were trimmed by 4 bases and 4 bases, with 12 bases remaining between them. This CDR3 comprises 13 residues. CDR3: CSVVPAGSDTQYF. CDR3 nucleotide sequence: TGCAGCGTTGTCCCGGCGGGCTCAGATACGCAGTATTTT.

This clonotype has at least ten counts. CDR3 bases: TGTGCCATCAGTGAGTCGGCAGGGGGCATGGACGAGCAGTACTTC. Its translation is CAISESAGGMDEQYF. J is TRBJ2-7 and V is TRBV10-3; 8 bases fit TRBD1. CDR1 is ENHRY, CDR2 SYGVKD, per germline. After removal of 0 bases from V and 5 bases from J, the junction contained 6 bases not matched to a gene. The CDR3 runs 15 residues.

There are many counts of this clonotype. The chain recombines TRBV7-2 with TRBJ2-7; a possible D gene is TRBD1 (5 bases). The CDR3 runs to 14 residues. The V and J ends lost 5 bases and 0 bases respectively, with 11 bases between them. From germline, CDR1 is SGHTA and CDR2 FQGNSA. The CDR3 DNA reads TGTGCCAGCAGCCTCAAGACAGTCTCCTACGAGCAGTACTTC. Its translation is CASSLKTVSYEQYF.

This clonotype was counted many times. This sequence joins TRBV6-5 and TRBJ1-2; tentatively, D is TRBD1 (6 bases). The germline gives CDR1 MNHEY, CDR2 SVGAGI. The CDR3 runs to 11 residues. This CDR3 is CAGGEDYGYTF. The CDR3 DNA reads TGTGCAGGGGGGGAGGACTATGGCTACACCTTC.

This clonotype was counted at least ten times. The V call is TRBV5-4, the J call TRBJ1-2; 8 positions agree with TRBD1. Trimming cost V 0 bases and J 7 bases; bases outside gene matches: 8. The CDR3 has 15 residues. Germline CDR1 and CDR2: SGHNT and YYREEE (reference sequence). The CDR3 DNA reads as TGTGCCAGCAGCTTGGACAGGACAGGGTGGAGTGGCTACACCTTC. This translates into CASSLDRTGWSGYTF.

This clonotype has ten or more counts. The gene calls are TRBV20-1 and TRBJ1-1; no clear D. The ends were cut back, 6 bases at V and 0 bases at J, with 14 bases in the middle. The germline V gene has CDR1 DFQATT and CDR2 SNEGSKA (reference sequence). The CDR3 consists of 14 residues. The CDR3 loop reads CSARWRGMNTEAFF. For the CDR3, the DNA is TGCAGTGCAAGATGGCGGGGTATGAACACTGAAGCTTTCTTT.

This clonotype was seen many times. This rearrangement joins TRBV24-1 to TRBJ2-1; 9 positions agree with TRBD2. The V gene end was trimmed by 0 bases and the J gene end by 4 bases; junction bases not matched to a gene: 21. The germline CDR1 and CDR2 sequences are KGHDR and SFDVKD. The CDR3 contains 22 residues. The CDR3 loop reads CATSDLTLDGGGARFSYNEQFF. Here the CDR3 DNA reads TGTGCCACCAGTGATTTGACCCTCGATGGCGGGGGGGCCCGTTTCTCGTACAATGAGCAGTTCTTC.

This clonotype occurred many times. Written as DNA, the CDR3 is TGTGCCATCAGTGCGAGGGGTACTGAAGCTTTCTTT. Translated, it gives CAISARGTEAFF. The chain links TRBV10-3 to TRBJ1-1, with TRBD1 as a possible D gene (5 bases). Germline assignment: CDR1 ENHRY and CDR2 SYGVKD. The V gene lost 4 bases and the J gene lost 5 bases, with 8 bases spanning the gap. The length of the CDR3 is 12 residues.

This clonotype was observed at least ten times. The CDR3: CASNLGPGGSGELFF. The CDR3, as DNA: TGCGCCAGCAACTTAGGGCCAGGGGGCTCCGGGGAGCTGTTTTTT. V and J are TRBV5-1 and TRBJ2-2; 8 positions agree with TRBD1. Germline V lookup: CDR1 SGHRS, CDR2 YFSETQ. V shed 6 bases and J 6 bases; nucleotides not matched to a gene: 10. This CDR3 has 15 amino acids.